This T cell receptor beta chain was found in a study of regulatory T cells in long-lasting Graves disease. Study-wide findings and caveats: The researchers studied only peripheral blood, not thyroid tissue. Favored usage of TRBV28, TRBJ1-2 and TRBJ2-5 was recorded in persistent disease.

This clonotype was detected a few times. Its specificity is unknown. In germline, CDR1 is MNHGY, CDR2 SVAAGI. The V and J ends lost 3 bases and 13 bases, in that order; junction bases with no gene match: 10. This CDR3 contains 14 residues. CDR3-region Arm-PCR and iRepertoire HTBI primers produced the TCR beta libraries. Authors' analysis steps: Sample data revealed roughly 62 TRBV and more than 13 TRBJ segments. TCRdb reanalysed the multiplex PCR reads using MiXCR and keeps one entry per CDR3 protein. TCRdb's processing, not the authors', yielded these V and J calls. The table has some 370,000 distinct CDR3 sequences, around 20% seen once; the top ten hold around 20%. Time point: persistent/refractory GD, antithyroid drugs over 5 years with positive TRAb. RNA from PBMCs was the source of the TCR library.

Sequences were derived from peripheral blood mononuclear cells (PBMCs), sampled when the disease was refractory, from a patient treated with antithyroid drugs. The TCR originated in a female donor with Graves disease. The rearrangement joins TRBV6-9 to TRBJ2-4; 9 bases agree with TRBD1. Written as DNA, the CDR3 is TGTGCCAGCAGTTACCAACCGGGACAGGGACAGCAGTACTTC. Amino acid sequence: CASSYQPGQGQQYF.